The entry below gives a single TCR beta chain sequence along with its context. This specimen belongs to a study of blood T cell repertoires in COVID-19. For the study at large: Sites across the United States, Italy and Spain contributed samples from acute and convalescent COVID-19.

The CDR3 is made up of 16 amino acids. After removal of 2 bases from V and 4 bases from J, the junction contained 4 bases not matched to a gene. Germline V CDR1 and CDR2: MNHEY, SVGAGI. Some clones are missing from TCRdb's copy, which holds only in-frame ones; the method was immunoSEQ multiplex PCR. The data show fewer than 200,000 clones, with roughly 91% seen just once and over 3.5% held by the top ten. The chain couples TRBV6-5 to TRBJ2-2, with 10 bases lining up with TRBD2. Sequencing used peripheral blood. The sequence was collected from a woman aged 45-60 years with acute or convalescent COVID-19. CDR3 DNA: TGTGCCAGCAGTTACGGGAGCGGGGGGGGCACCGGGGAGCTGTTTTTT. Protein sequence: CASSYGSGGGTGELFF.